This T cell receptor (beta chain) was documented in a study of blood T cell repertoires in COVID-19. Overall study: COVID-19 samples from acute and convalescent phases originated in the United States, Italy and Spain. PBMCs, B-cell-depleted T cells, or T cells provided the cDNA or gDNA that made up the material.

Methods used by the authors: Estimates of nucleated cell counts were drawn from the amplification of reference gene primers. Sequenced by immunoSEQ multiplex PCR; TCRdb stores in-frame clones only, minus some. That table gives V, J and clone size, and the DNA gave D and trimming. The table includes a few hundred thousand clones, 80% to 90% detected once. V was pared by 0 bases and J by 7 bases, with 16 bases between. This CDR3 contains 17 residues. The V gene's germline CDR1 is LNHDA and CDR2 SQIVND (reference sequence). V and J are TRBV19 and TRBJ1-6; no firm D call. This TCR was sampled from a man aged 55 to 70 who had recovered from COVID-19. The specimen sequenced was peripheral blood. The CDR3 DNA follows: TGTGCCAGTAGTATAGAAATCGGACGAAGGAGGAATTCACCCCTCCACTTT. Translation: CASSIEIGRRRNSPLHF. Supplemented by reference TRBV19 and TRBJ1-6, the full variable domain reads DGGITQSPKYLFRKEGQNVTLSCEQNLNHDAMYWYRQDPGQGLRLIYYSQIVNDFQKGDIAEGYSVSREKKESFPLTVTSAQKNPTAFYLCASSIEIGRRRNSPLHFGNGTRLTVT.